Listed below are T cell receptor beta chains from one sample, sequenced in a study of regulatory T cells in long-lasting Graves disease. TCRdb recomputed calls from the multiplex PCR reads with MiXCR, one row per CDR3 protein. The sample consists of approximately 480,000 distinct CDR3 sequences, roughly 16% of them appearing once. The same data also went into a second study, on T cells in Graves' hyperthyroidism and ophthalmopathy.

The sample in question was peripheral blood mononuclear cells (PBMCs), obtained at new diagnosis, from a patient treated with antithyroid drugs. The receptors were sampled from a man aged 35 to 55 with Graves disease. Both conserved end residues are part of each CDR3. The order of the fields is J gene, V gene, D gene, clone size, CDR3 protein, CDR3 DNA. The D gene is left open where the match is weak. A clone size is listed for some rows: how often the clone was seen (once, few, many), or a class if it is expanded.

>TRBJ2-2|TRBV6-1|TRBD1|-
CATRDRGVIGELFF
TGTGCCACCAGGGACAGGGGAGTTATCGGGGAGCTGTTTTTT
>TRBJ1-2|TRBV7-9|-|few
CASSLEVSHGYTF
TGTGCCAGCAGCTTGGAGGTCTCCCATGGCTACACCTTC
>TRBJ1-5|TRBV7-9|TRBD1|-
CASSQGDKPQHF
TGTGCCAGCAGCCAGGGGGACAAGCCCCAGCATTTT
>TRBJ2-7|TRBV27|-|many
CASGGSGSRYEQYF
TGTGCCAGCGGGGGTAGTGGGAGTAGGTACGAGCAGTACTTC
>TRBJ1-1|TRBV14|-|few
CASSHRGANTEAFF
TGTGCCAGCAGCCACCGGGGGGCGAACACTGAAGCTTTCTTT
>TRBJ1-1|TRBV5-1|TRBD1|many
CASSLEGQGPVNTEAFF
TGCGCCAGCAGCTTGGAGGGACAGGGACCCGTGAACACTGAAGCTTTCTTT
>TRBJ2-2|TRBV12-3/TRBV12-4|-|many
CASTVTGTTGELFF
TGTGCCAGCACCGTCACAGGGACCACCGGGGAGCTGTTTTTT
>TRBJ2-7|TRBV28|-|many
CASSLKDPGTYEQYF
TGTGCCAGCAGTTTAAAGGATCCAGGGACCTACGAGCAGTACTTC
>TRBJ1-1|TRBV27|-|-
CASSLWGTGTEAFF
TGTGCCAGCAGTTTGTGGGGCACGGGCACTGAAGCTTTCTTT
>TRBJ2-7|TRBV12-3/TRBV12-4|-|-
CASSPSGTLAGRLYEQYF
TGTGCCAGCAGTCCATCCGGGACCCTTGCAGGTCGGCTTTACGAGCAGTACTTC
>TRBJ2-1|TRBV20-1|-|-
CSARVQKGEQFF
TGCAGTGCTAGAGTTCAGAAGGGGGAGCAGTTCTTC
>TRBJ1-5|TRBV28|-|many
CASSFGQGGQPQHF
TGTGCCAGCAGTTTTGGCCAGGGTGGACAGCCCCAGCATTTT
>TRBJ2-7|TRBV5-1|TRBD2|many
CASSQGLAVSYEQYF
TGCGCCAGCAGCCAAGGACTAGCGGTCTCCTACGAGCAGTACTTC
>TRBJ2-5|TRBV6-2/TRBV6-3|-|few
CASSPLWAVGETQYF
TGTGCCAGCAGTCCCCTATGGGCGGTCGGGGAGACCCAGTACTTC
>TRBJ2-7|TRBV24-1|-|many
CATSDGTARYEQYF
TGTGCCACCAGTGATGGGACGGCCAGGTACGAGCAGTACTTC
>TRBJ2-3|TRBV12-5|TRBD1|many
CASGQRQGQTAADTQYF
TGTGCTAGTGGTCAACGACAGGGACAAACCGCCGCAGATACGCAGTATTTT
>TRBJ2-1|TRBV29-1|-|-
CSVELGTGAYNEQFF
TGCAGCGTTGAATTAGGGACCGGCGCTTACAATGAGCAGTTCTTC
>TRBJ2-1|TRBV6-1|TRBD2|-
CASTPGTSGGGSYNEQFF
TGTGCCAGCACTCCAGGGACTAGCGGGGGGGGCTCCTACAATGAGCAGTTCTTC
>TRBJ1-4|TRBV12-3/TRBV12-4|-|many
CASSRVRNEKLFF
TGTGCCAGCAGCCGGGTTCGTAATGAAAAACTGTTTTTT
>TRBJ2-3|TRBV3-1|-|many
CASSQDRGGADTQYF
TGTGCCAGCAGCCAAGATCGAGGAGGCGCAGATACGCAGTATTTT
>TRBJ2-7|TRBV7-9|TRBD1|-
CASSPPGQGIYEQYF
TGTGCCAGCAGCCCCCCGGGACAGGGTATCTACGAGCAGTACTTC
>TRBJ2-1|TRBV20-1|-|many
CSATQGYNEQFF
TGCAGTGCCACTCAAGGGTACAATGAGCAGTTCTTC
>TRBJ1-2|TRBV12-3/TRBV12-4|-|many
CASSFNPAYGYTF
TGTGCCAGCAGTTTCAACCCGGCCTATGGCTACACCTTC
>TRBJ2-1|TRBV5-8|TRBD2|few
CASRLLAGSYNEQFF
TGTGCCAGCAGACTTCTAGCGGGATCCTACAATGAGCAGTTCTTC
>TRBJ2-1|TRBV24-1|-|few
CATSEPLGRGNEQFF
TGTGCCACCAGTGAGCCCTTGGGCAGGGGTAATGAGCAGTTCTTC
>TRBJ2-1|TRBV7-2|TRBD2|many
CASSWTSGRYNEQFF
TGTGCCAGCAGCTGGACTAGCGGGAGATACAATGAGCAGTTCTTC
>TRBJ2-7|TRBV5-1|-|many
CASSLEGSTTYEQYF
TGCGCCAGCAGCTTGGAAGGCAGTACAACCTACGAGCAGTACTTC
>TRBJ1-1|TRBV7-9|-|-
CASSLVITDTEAFF
TGTGCCAGCAGCTTAGTAATAACAGACACTGAAGCTTTCTTT
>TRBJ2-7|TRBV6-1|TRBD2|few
CASSSTSGRGFYEQYF
TGTGCCAGCAGCTCTACTAGCGGGAGGGGATTTTACGAGCAGTACTTC
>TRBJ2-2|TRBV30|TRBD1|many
CAWSPDRAATGELFF
TGTGCCTGGAGTCCTGACAGGGCGGCCACCGGGGAGCTGTTTTTT
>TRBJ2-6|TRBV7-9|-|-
CASSTPGGTGANVLTF
TGTGCCAGCAGCACGCCCGGGGGTACAGGGGCCAACGTCCTGACTTTC
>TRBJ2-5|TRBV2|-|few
CASSESLSLGETQYF
TGTGCCAGCAGTGAGTCACTCTCGTTGGGGGAGACCCAGTACTTC
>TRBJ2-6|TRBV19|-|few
CASSSGVGANVLTF
TGTGCCAGTAGTTCAGGGGTTGGGGCCAACGTCCTGACTTTC
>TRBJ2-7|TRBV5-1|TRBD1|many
CASSLTGQAMRLEQYF
TGCGCCAGCAGCTTAACAGGACAGGCGATGCGCTTGGAGCAGTACTTC
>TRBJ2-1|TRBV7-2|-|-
CASSLAGDPSYNEQFF
TGTGCCAGCAGCTTAGCGGGAGACCCCTCCTACAATGAGCAGTTCTTC
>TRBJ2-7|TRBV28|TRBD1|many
CASSSHRGPSYEQYF
TGTGCCAGCAGTTCCCACAGGGGGCCCTCCTACGAGCAGTACTTC
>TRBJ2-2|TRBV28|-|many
CASSSTQEIDNTGELFF
TGTGCCAGCAGTTCGACACAGGAGATAGATAACACCGGGGAGCTGTTTTTT
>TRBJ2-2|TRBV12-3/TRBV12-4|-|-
CASSPYKAGELFF
TGTGCCAGCAGTCCATACAAGGCCGGGGAGCTGTTTTTT
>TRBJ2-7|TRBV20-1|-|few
CSASLAGEQYF
TGCAGTGCTTCGCTAGCTGGCGAGCAGTACTTC
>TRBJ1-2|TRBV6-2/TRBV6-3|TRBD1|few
CASSRTGANYGYTF
TGTGCCAGCAGCCGGACAGGGGCAAACTATGGCTACACCTTC
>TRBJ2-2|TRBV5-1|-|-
CASSLSETNTGELFF
TGCGCCAGCAGCTTGTCGGAGACGAACACCGGGGAGCTGTTTTTT
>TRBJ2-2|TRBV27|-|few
CASSLQGIETGELFF
TGTGCCAGCAGTTTACAGGGAATCGAAACCGGGGAGCTGTTTTTT
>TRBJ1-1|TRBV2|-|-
CASTKQGRTEAFF
TGTGCCAGCACCAAACAGGGTCGGACTGAAGCTTTCTTT
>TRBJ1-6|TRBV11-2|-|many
CASSSPRGQNNSPLHF
TGTGCCAGCAGCTCCCCCCGCGGGCAGAATAATTCACCCCTCCACTTT
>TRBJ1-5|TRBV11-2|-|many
CASSLSGLFRNQPQHF
TGTGCCAGCAGCTTATCAGGGCTGTTTCGCAATCAGCCCCAGCATTTT
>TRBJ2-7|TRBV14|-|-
CASYPGGDSYEQYF
TGTGCCAGCTACCCCGGGGGCGATTCCTACGAGCAGTACTTC
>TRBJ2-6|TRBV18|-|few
CASSPTKGSGANVLTF
TGTGCCAGCTCACCAACTAAGGGATCTGGGGCCAACGTCCTGACTTTC
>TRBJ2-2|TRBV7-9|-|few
CASSFLVPNTGELFF
TGTGCCAGCAGCTTTCTAGTGCCTAACACCGGGGAGCTGTTTTTT
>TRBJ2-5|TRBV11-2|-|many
CASSSPNLALRETQYF
TGTGCCAGCAGCTCTCCGAACCTAGCTCTTAGGGAGACCCAGTACTTC
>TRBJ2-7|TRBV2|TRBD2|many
CASRAGTSGPYEQYF
TGTGCCAGCAGAGCCGGGACTAGCGGGCCCTACGAGCAGTACTTC
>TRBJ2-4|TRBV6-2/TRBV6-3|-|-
CASSDGSKNIQYF
TGTGCCAGCAGTGACGGCAGCAAAAACATTCAGTACTTC
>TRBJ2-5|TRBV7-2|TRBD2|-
CASSSLAGGPRETQYF
TGTGCCAGCAGCTCACTAGCGGGAGGGCCCAGGGAGACCCAGTACTTC
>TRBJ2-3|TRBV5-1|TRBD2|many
CASSLAGTSGSHTQYF
TGCGCCAGCAGCTTGGCCGGGACTAGCGGGTCCCATACGCAGTATTTT
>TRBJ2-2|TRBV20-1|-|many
CSASGGSHPLFF
TGCAGTGCTAGTGGGGGATCCCACCCGCTGTTTTTT
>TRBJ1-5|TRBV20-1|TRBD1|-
CSAFRGTGFDGYQPQHF
TGCAGTGCTTTTAGGGGGACAGGGTTTGATGGCTATCAGCCCCAGCATTTT
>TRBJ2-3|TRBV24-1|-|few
CATSVPDTQYF
TGTGCCACCAGTGTCCCGGATACGCAGTATTTT
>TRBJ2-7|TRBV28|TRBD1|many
CASSYRGRPSIEQYF
TGTGCCAGCAGTTACAGGGGGCGCCCCTCTATCGAGCAGTACTTC
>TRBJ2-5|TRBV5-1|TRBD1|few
CASSLAGTGGETQYF
TGCGCCAGCAGCTTGGCTGGGACAGGAGGCGAGACCCAGTACTTC
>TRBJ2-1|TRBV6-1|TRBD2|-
CASAMGGTRRSNEQFF
TGTGCCAGCGCTATGGGAGGGACTAGACGCTCGAATGAGCAGTTCTTC